The clone carrying this TCR beta chain was seen more than once but under ten times. What it binds is unknown. The isolated RNA, all of it, was reverse transcribed, so expressed TCRB transcripts were what got sequenced. Produced via immunoSEQ multiplex PCR; TCRdb's table is partial and in-frame only. The sample yields approximately 110,000 clones, about 40% seen once. This specimen belongs to a study of beta chain features in type 1 diabetes. Regarding the study as a whole: Shorter TCRB CDR3s, moderately but significantly so, marked every one of the four CD4+ subsets in Type 1 diabetes patients. Reduced insertions and increased deletions marked VDJ junctions in type 1 diabetes patients. For patients, the naive, central memory and Treg TCRB repertoires appeared more alike than for healthy donors.

CDR1 is MNHEY, CDR2 SVGAGI, per germline. The CDR3 is 14 residues long. The V and J ends lost 5 bases and 2 bases, in that order; junction bases with no gene match: 4. The sequence was obtained from a woman younger than 30 in good health. V gene TRBV6-5 combines with J gene TRBJ2-5; 8 nucleotides agree with TRBD1. The material sequenced was stem cell memory CD4+ T cells from blood. The CDR3 reads CASSQGTGQETQYF. CDR3 DNA sequence: TGTGCCAGCAGTCAAGGGACAGGTCAAGAGACCCAGTACTTC.